The TCR beta chain described here comes from a study of blood T cells in healthy people across ages (dated by TCRdb to the mid-2010s). Background on the whole study: In model experiments, template switching captured roughly one uniquely barcoded TCR beta cDNA molecule for every two T cells. Using deep sequencing normalized with unique cDNA molecular identifiers, the study measured how TCR beta repertoire diversity changes with age. Donors were grouped into four age groups: young (average about 15 years), middle-aged (roughly 37), aged (over 55) and long-lived (about 82). To avoid experimental bias, donors of different ages were distributed randomly across sequencing lanes. Two additional independent replicas of 1 million unique cDNA reads from the same blood draw were analyzed for two donors (one aged 18 to 30 and one aged 80 or older). General conclusions and limits of the study: The percentage of naive T cells measured by flow cytometry correlated strongly with observed TCR beta diversity. Conclusive comparison of naive and antigen-experienced compartments was prevented by the profiling of bulk unsorted PBMCs. As age increased, observed TCR beta diversity per million T cells dropped in a roughly linear way, and a significant reduction was already evident by age 40. Because donor CMV infection status was unknown, age-related changes in expanded clonotypes were potentially confounded. Estimates of total diversity based on one million sequenced T cells were regarded as lower bounds and as underestimates. Compared with the aged group, the long-lived group had more naive CD4+ T cells, fewer expanded clones and increased TCR diversity, suggesting age selection.

Notes on this clonotype: The antigen this receptor binds is unknown. There are no base qualities to consult, and no much larger clone falls within one base.

Systemically healthy Caucasian individuals from Russia, 39 in total and aged about 6 to 90 years, were included as donors. Around 9.9 milliliters of peripheral blood were collected from each donor into EDTA-treated Vacutainer tubes. Ficoll-Paque density-gradient centrifugation was used to isolate PBMCs, with at least 6 million obtained per sample. Trizol reagent was used to extract total RNA from PBMCs, with at least 6 micrograms per sample. For every donor, flow cytometry on a PBMC aliquot measured the percentage of naive CD45RAhigh/CD27high T cells. The CDR3 runs 18 amino acids, cysteine and phenylalanine included. The retained sequence is limited to the CDR3, 54 bases, with the frame set at the first base. CDR1 and CDR2 (SGHTA, FQGNSA) derive from the germline V gene. The method was 5' RACE. Sequencing took place on an Illumina HiSeq 2500. The second PCR ran for roughly 7 to 12 cycles and used a J-beta primer mix along with a sample-barcoded 5' primer. Each TCR beta cDNA molecule received a unique molecular identifier from a template-switch 5' adaptor carrying 12 random nucleotides. Each sample yielded at least 2.5 million CDR3-containing paired-end reads. First-strand cDNA was synthesized from all RNA with the Mint cDNA synthesis kit, primed by a TRBC-specific oligonucleotide. Following uracil-DNA glycosylase treatment, a first 18-cycle PCR with universal primers M1SS and BC2_uni_R was performed on all cDNA. As for the authors' bioinformatics: For normalization, 1 million high-quality reads were randomly selected from each sample, with every read carrying a distinct molecular identifier. Reads with shared molecular identifiers were discarded instead of being binned into consensus sequences. MiTCR, run with a Q25 quality threshold and the strictest error-elimination algorithm, handled CDR3 identification, clonotype clustering and error correction. Lower-bound total TCR beta diversity was estimated with a nonparametric unseen species model using Euler transformation. The public reads were reprocessed in TCRdb via fastp at Q25 and MiXCR, keeping in-frame beta chains. Each entry is one CDR3 protein sequence, shown with its most common DNA and genes. TCRdb assigned the V and J calls; the authors' analysis was not used. In all, the sample holds 1.5 million to 1.9 million distinct CDR3 sequences, and less than 45% of those were seen once. Under 5% of the sample rests with the top ten.

Sequenced material: blood. The TCR was taken from a woman between 18 and 30 years old in good health. Recombination linked TRBV7-2 to TRBJ2-4; the best D guess is TRBD2, with 6 bases matching. The J call is doubtful: the DNA matches TRBJ2-7 better. CDR3 reads: CASSLAPHGLSELNEQYF. In nucleotides, the sequence is TGTGCCAGCAGCTTAGCCCCCCATGGACTATCCGAACTAAACGAGCAGTACTTC.